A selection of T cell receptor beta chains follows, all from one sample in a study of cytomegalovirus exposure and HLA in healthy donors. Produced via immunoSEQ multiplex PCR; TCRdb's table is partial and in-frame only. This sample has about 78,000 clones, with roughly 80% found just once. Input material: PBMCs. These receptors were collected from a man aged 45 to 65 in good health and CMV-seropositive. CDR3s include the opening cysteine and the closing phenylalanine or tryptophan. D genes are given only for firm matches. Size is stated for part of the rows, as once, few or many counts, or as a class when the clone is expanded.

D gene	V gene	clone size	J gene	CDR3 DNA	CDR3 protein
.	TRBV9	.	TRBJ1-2	TGTGCCAGCAGCCTAACTGAAAATAGTGGGGCTCGATATGGCTACACCTTC	CASSLTENSGARYGYTF
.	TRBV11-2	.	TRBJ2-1	TGTGCCAGCAGCGCTCGGCTAGGCCTCCAAAATGAGCAGTTCTTC	CASSARLGLQNEQFF
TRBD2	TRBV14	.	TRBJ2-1	TGTGCCAGCAGCACCTGGACTAGCGGCAATGAGCAGTTCTTC	CASSTWTSGNEQFF
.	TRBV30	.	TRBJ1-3	TGTGCCTGGAGTGTTTTAATTGGTAGCTCTGGAAACACCATATATTTT	CAWSVLIGSSGNTIYF
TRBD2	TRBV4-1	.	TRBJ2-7	TGCGCCAGCAGCCGACGGACTAGCGGGAGTGTCCACGAGCAGTACTTC	CASSRRTSGSVHEQYF
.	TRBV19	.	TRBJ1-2	TGTGCCAGTAGCGCAGTGAGGGATGGCTACACCTTC	CASSAVRDGYTF
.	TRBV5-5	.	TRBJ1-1	TGTGCCAGCAGCTTGGAAGGGGGGAACACTGAAGCTTTCTTT	CASSLEGGNTEAFF
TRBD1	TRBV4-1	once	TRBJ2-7	TGCGCCAGCAGTTTACAGGGGGCTTTCTCCTACGAGCAGTACTTC	CASSLQGAFSYEQYF
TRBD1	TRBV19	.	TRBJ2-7	TGTGCCAGTAGGAGGTACTGGGACAGCTTCGAGCAGTACTTC	CASRRYWDSFEQYF
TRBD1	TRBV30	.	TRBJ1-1	TGTGCCTACAACCGGGGACAGGGGGTTTCGGCTTTCTTT	CAYNRGQGVSAFF
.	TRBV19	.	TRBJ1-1	TGTGCCAGTAGTATAGTCCCCGGTTCGGGGGCTGAAGCTTTCTTT	CASSIVPGSGAEAFF
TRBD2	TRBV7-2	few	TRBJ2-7	TGTGCCAGCAGCTCCGGACTAGCGGGCCCCTACGAGCAGTACTTC	CASSSGLAGPYEQYF
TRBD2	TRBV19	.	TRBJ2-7	TGTGCCAGTAGTATCACTAGCGGGGTCGAGCAGTACTTC	CASSITSGVEQYF
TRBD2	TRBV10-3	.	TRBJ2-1	TGTGCCATCAGTGACAGCGGGGGCTACAATGAGCAGTTCTTC	CAISDSGGYNEQFF
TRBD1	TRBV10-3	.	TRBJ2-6	TGTGCCACCAACTCCGGGACAGGCGTCTCTGGGGCCAACGTCCTGACTTTC	CATNSGTGVSGANVLTF
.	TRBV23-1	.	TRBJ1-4	TGCGCCAGGAGACTTGGGGGCGATAATGAAAAACTGTTTTTT	CARRLGGDNEKLFF
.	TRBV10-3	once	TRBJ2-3	TGTGCCATCAGTGAGTTCAGGGAAGATACGCAGTATTTT	CAISEFREDTQYF
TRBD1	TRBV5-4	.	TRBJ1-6	TGTGCCAGCAGCTTGGGACAGGGAAAGGTGCGTTCACCCCTCCACTTT	CASSLGQGKVRSPLHF
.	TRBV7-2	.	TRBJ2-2	TGTGCCAGCAGCTTAGGTCGGAACACCGGGGAGCTGTTTTTT	CASSLGRNTGELFF
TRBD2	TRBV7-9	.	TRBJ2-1	TGTGCCAGCAGCCCTACTAGCGGCCATAAAAATGAGCAGTTCTTC	CASSPTSGHKNEQFF
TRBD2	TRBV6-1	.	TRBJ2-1	TGTGCCAGCAGTGAAGCTCTTACGTGGCTAGCGGGAGGAGGTGAGCAGTTCTTC	CASSEALTWLAGGGEQFF
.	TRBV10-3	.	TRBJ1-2	TGTGCCATCAGTGAGATTTCAGCGATGAGTGGCTACACCTTC	CAISEISAMSGYTF
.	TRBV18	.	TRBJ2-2	TGTGCCAGCTCACCACGACGAGGGTGGACCGGGGAGCTGTTTTTT	CASSPRRGWTGELFF
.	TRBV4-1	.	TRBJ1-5	TGCGCCAGCAGCCAATGGGGGCAGGCAGGTCAGCCCCAGCATTTT	CASSQWGQAGQPQHF
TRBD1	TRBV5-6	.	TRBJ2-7	TGTGCCAGCAGCTTCGGGACAGACATCTACGAGCAGTACTTC	CASSFGTDIYEQYF
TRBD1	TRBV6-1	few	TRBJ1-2	TGTGCCAGCAATAACAGGGGCGAGAACTATGGCTACACCTTC	CASNNRGENYGYTF
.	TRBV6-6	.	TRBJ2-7	TGTGCCTGCAGGTCACAGGGTCTCGTGGGCGAGCAGTACTTC	CACRSQGLVGEQYF
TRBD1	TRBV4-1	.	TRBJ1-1	TGCGCCAGCAGCCAAGACGACAGGGGAGGAGGTGAAGCTTTCTTT	CASSQDDRGGGEAFF
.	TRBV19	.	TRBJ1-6	TGTGCCAGTAGTGAAGTAAATTCGGGGAATTCACCCCTCCACTTT	CASSEVNSGNSPLHF
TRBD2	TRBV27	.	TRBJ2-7	TGTGCCAGCAGTTCCCCCATTCTAGCGGGCCTATCCTACGAGCGGTACTTC	CASSSPILAGLSYERYF
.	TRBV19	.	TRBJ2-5	TGTGCCAGTAGTATCCCCGGGTTGGAGACCCAGTACTTC	CASSIPGLETQYF
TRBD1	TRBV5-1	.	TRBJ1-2	TGCGCCAGCAGCTGGACAGGGGGTAGTGGCTACACCTTC	CASSWTGGSGYTF
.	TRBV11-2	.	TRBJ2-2	TGTGCCAGCAGCTTCGGGATAACGAACACCGGGGAGCTGTTTTTT	CASSFGITNTGELFF
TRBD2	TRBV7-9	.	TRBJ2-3	TGTGCCAGCAGCTACGGGACTAGCCTCACAGATACGCAGTATTTT	CASSYGTSLTDTQYF
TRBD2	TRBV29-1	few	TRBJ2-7	TGCAGCGTTGTCACTAGCGGGACCTACGAGCAGTACTTC	CSVVTSGTYEQYF
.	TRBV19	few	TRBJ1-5	TGTGCCAGCCGGCCGGGACATTACTTCAATCAGCCCCAGCATTTT	CASRPGHYFNQPQHF
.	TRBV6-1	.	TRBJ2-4	TGTGCCAGCAGTGAATCTTCCCGTGGCGGCATTCAGTACTTC	CASSESSRGGIQYF
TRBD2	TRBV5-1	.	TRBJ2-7	TGCGCCAGCAGCCTATCACCGGGACTAGCGGGACTCTCCTACGAGCAGTACTTC	CASSLSPGLAGLSYEQYF
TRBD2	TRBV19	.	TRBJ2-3	TGTGCCAGTAGACCCATCGCAACTAGCGGATACAGCACAGATACGCAGTATTTT	CASRPIATSGYSTDTQYF
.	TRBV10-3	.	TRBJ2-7	TGTGCCATCAGTGACTCGGACAGACGCCGACGTGAGCAGTACTTC	CAISDSDRRRREQYF
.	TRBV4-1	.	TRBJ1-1	TGCGCCAGCAGCCAAGATAGGGGGAATGAAGCTTTCTTT	CASSQDRGNEAFF
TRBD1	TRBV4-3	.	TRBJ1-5	TGCGCCAGCAGCCAAGACCGACAGGGGTATCAGCCCCAGCATTTT	CASSQDRQGYQPQHF
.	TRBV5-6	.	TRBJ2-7	TGTGCCAGCAGCTTTTTAGGCAGGAGGCACGAGCAGTACTTC	CASSFLGRRHEQYF
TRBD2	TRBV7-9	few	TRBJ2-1	TGTGCCAGCAGCAAATTCCCCCCTAGCGGAGTAAACAATGAGCAGTTCTTC	CASSKFPPSGVNNEQFF
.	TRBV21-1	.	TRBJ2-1	TGTGCCAGCGTCCCTATTGCGGGGAGCTCCTACAATGAGCAGTTCTTC	CASVPIAGSSYNEQFF
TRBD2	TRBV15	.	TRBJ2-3	TGTGCCACCAGCAGAGGGATGGCGGGAGGTGGCACAGATACGCAGTATTTT	CATSRGMAGGGTDTQYF
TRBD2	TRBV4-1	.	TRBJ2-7	TGCGCCAGCAGCCAAATGACTAGCGGGGGCATACTTTCCTACGAGCAGTACTTC	CASSQMTSGGILSYEQYF
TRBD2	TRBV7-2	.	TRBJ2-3	TGTGCCAACAGCTTCGAGGGACTAGCGGGAGTAGATACGCAGTATTTT	CANSFEGLAGVDTQYF
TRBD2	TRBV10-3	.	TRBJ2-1	TGTGCCATCAGCTTAGTAGCGGGAATCGGCTACAATGAGCAGTTCTTC	CAISLVAGIGYNEQFF
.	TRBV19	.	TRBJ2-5	TGTGCCAGTAGTATGGAGCGGCGGCGGGAGACCCAGTACTTC	CASSMERRRETQYF
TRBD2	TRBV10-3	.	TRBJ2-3	TGTGCCATCAAAGGTGGACTAGCGACAGATACGCAGTATTTT	CAIKGGLATDTQYF
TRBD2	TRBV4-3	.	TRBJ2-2	TGCGCCAGCAGCGCCGGGGGGGGAAACACCGGGGAGCTGTTTTTT	CASSAGGGNTGELFF
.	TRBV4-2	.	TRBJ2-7	TGTGCCAGCAGCCCCCCAGGGCTCTCCTACGAGCAGTACTTC	CASSPPGLSYEQYF